These T cell receptor beta chains were read from a single sample in a study of T cells in localized non-small cell lung cancer. Method: immunoSEQ multiplex PCR; TCRdb's copy keeps in-frame clones and lacks some. The table lists 55,000 to 75,000 clones, 70% to 90% of them singletons. Material: peripheral blood, obtained before any cancer treatment. The receptors were gathered from a male donor aged 60 or over with stage III squamous cell lung carcinoma. Both conserved end residues are part of each CDR3. D genes are given only for firm matches. Clone size is stated in some rows and not others, as once, few, many or a class when expanded.

J gene,V gene,clone size,D gene,CDR3 length,CDR3 DNA,CDR3 protein
TRBJ1-4,TRBV2,-,-,14,TGTGCCAGCAGAGAACAGGTGTCTAATGAAAAACTGTTTTTT,CASREQVSNEKLFF
TRBJ2-1,TRBV7-9,-,-,15,TGTGCCAGCTCACGGGACTCCCAACGATACAATGAGCAGTTCTTC,CASSRDSQRYNEQFF
TRBJ2-2,TRBV5-4,-,-,15,TGTGCCAGCAGCTTGAAGGGGGCGAACACCGGGGAGCTGTTTTTT,CASSLKGANTGELFF
TRBJ1-5,TRBV6-5,-,-,13,TGTGCCAGCGCCCCCAGAAGAGGTCAGCCCCAGCATTTT,CASAPRRGQPQHF
TRBJ2-1,TRBV10-2,-,TRBD2,15,TGCGCCAGCCGCCAAGACGGGGGGTCCTACAATGAGCAGTTCTTC,CASRQDGGSYNEQFF
TRBJ2-2,TRBV29-1,-,-,14,TGCAGCGTTGAGGCAGTCGGAGGGACCGGGGAGCTGTTTTTT,CSVEAVGGTGELFF
TRBJ2-2,TRBV4-3,-,TRBD2,16,TGCGCCAGCAGCCAAGTTTTACTAGCGGGGACCGGGGAGCTGTTTTTT,CASSQVLLAGTGELFF
TRBJ1-4,TRBV5-1,-,-,13,TGCGCCAGCAGATCGGCAGGGAATGAAAAACTGTTTTTT,CASRSAGNEKLFF
TRBJ1-4,TRBV27,-,-,12,TGTGCCAGCAGGGGGTACGAGGAAAAACTGTTTTTT,CASRGYEEKLFF
TRBJ2-2,TRBV19,few,-,15,TGTGCCAGTAGTATCGCGGGTTCCAACACCGGGGAGCTGTTTTTT,CASSIAGSNTGELFF
TRBJ2-5,TRBV19,-,-,14,TGTGCCAGTAGTGATATGTGGGGGCGGGAGACCCAGTACTTC,CASSDMWGRETQYF
TRBJ2-3,TRBV7-7,-,TRBD2,18,TGTGCTAGCAGCTTAGCTAAGTCGCGCGGGGGTGGGGGAGATACGCAGTATTTT,CASSLAKSRGGGGDTQYF
TRBJ2-5,TRBV19,-,-,13,TGTGCCAGTACCCCGGGAAATACCGGGGCCCAGTACTTC,CASTPGNTGAQYF
TRBJ1-2,TRBV19,few,TRBD1,14,TGTGCCAGTAGGGGGACAGGGGGAAACTATGGCTACACCTTC,CASRGTGGNYGYTF
TRBJ1-6,TRBV25-1,-,-,12,TGTGCCAGCAGTGTAGGGAGGTCACCCCCCCACTTT,CASSVGRSPPHF